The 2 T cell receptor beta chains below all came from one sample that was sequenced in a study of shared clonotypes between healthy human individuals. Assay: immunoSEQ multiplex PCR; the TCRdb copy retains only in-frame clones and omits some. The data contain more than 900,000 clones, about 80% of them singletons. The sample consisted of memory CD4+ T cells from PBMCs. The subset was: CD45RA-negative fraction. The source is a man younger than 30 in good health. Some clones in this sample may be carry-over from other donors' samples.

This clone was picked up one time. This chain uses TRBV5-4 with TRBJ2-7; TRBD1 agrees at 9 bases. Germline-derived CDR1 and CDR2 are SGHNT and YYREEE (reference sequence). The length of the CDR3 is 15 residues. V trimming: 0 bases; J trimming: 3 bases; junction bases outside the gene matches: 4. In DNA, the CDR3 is TGTGCCAGCAGCTTGGTGGGACAGGGATTCTACGAGCAGTACTTC. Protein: CASSLVGQGFYEQYF.

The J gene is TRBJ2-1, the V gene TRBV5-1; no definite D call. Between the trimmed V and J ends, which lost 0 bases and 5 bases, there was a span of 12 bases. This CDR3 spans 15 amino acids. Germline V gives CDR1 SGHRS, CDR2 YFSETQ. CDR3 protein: CASSLAVGQDNEQFF. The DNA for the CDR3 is TGCGCCAGCAGCTTGGCCGTGGGCCAAGACAATGAGCAGTTCTTC. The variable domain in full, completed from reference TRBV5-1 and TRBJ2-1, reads KAGVTQTPRYLIKTRGQQVTLSCSPISGHRSVSWYQQTPGQGLQFLFEYFSETQRNKGNFPGRFSGRQFSNSRSEMNVSTLELGDSALYLCASSLAVGQDNEQFFGPGTRLTVL.